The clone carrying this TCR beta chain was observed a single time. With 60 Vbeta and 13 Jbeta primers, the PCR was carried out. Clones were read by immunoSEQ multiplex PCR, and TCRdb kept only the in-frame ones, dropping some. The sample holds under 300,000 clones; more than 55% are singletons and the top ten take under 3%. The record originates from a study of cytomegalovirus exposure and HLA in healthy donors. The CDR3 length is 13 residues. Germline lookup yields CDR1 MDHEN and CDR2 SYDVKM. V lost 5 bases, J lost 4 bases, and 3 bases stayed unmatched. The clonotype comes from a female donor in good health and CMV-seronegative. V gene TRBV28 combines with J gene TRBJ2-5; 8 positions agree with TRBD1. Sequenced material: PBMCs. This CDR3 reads CASSGDRRETQYF. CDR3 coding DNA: TGTGCCAGCAGTGGGGACAGGCGAGAGACCCAGTACTTC.